This is a list of T cell receptor beta chains from one sample in a study of T-cell memory formation after mild COVID-19. TCRdb reprocessed the 5' RACE reads with MiXCR, giving one entry per CDR3 protein. Altogether roughly 250,000 distinct CDR3 sequences are present, roughly 17% being singletons, with the ten largest covering approximately 3.4%. The material sequenced was PBMCs or a T cell subset sorted from them (not recorded which). All receptors come from a man aged 18 to 30 who had mild COVID-19 (a few samples of this study predate the infection). Cell type and time point are not known. CDR3s include the opening cysteine and the closing phenylalanine or tryptophan. A D gene is named only where the DNA matches it firmly.

>TRBD1|TRBV6-5
CATRDRVLSNYGYTF
>TRBD1|TRBV5-1
CASRNRDRGREAFF
>NA|TRBV5-4
CASSTGVVPEAFF
>NA|TRBV5-1
CASSLGVGPWEQYF
>TRBD1|TRBV5-1
CASRTGTGGAGGYTF
>NA|TRBV6-2/TRBV6-3
CASSNEGDSNEQFF
>NA|TRBV4-3
CASSQVRGWTGELFF
>NA|TRBV27
CASSPPGRTETQYF
>NA|TRBV4-3
CASSQETFSDSTDTQYF
>TRBD1|TRBV15
CATSRDNGGDRGLEDTQYF
>TRBD2|TRBV12-3/TRBV12-4
CASSPSGSSYEQYF
>NA|TRBV20-1
CSARRGAAQETQYF
>TRBD2|TRBV19
CASRPGGLLATEQFF
>NA|TRBV11-3
CASSSRLTDTQYF
>NA|TRBV5-1
CASSLYGGQETQYF
>NA|TRBV4-1
CASSQVPLLRGHAGGYTF
>NA|TRBV4-3
CASSQDVVTSKLFF
>NA|TRBV12-3/TRBV12-4
CASTFVGGQQTQYF
>NA|TRBV3-1
CASSQGAEEKLFF
>NA|TRBV5-5
CASSIPRGTTDTQYF
>TRBD1|TRBV5-4
CASSLAQGADTQYF
>NA|TRBV7-6
CASSLYWGDDEQFF
>NA|TRBV5-1
CASSLGRGPGELFF